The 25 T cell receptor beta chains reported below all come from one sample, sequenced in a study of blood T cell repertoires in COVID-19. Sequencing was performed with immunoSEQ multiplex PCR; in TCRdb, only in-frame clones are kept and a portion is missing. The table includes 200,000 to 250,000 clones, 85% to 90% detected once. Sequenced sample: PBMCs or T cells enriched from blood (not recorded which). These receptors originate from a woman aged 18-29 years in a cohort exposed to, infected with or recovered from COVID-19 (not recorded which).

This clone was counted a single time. The CDR3 region is CASSEDRPGGYTF. CDR3 nucleotides: TGTGCCAGCAGTGAGGACAGGCCGGGCGGCTACACCTTC. The chain carries TRBV2 and TRBJ1-2, with 7 bases that match TRBD1. The CDR3 has 13 residues. CDR1 and CDR2 from the germline V gene are SNHLY and FYNNEI. After removal of 3 bases from V and 8 bases from J, the junction contained 6 bases not matched to a gene.

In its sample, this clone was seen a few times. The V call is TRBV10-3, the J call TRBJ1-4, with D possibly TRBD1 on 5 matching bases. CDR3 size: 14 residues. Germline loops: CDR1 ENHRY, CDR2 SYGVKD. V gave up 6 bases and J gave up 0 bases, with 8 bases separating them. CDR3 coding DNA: TGTGCCATCAGCGACAGCACAACTAATGAAAAACTGTTTTTT. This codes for CAISDSTTNEKLFF.

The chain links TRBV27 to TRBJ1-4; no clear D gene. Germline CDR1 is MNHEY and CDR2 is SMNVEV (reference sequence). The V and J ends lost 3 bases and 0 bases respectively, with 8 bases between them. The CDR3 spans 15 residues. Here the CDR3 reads CASSFSQATNEKLFF. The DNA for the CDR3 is TGTGCCAGCAGTTTTTCGCAGGCAACTAATGAAAAACTGTTTTTT. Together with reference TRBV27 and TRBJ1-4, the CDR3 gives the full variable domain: EAQVTQNPRYLITVTGKKLTVTCSQNMNHEYMSWYRQDPGLGLRQIYYSMNVEVTDKGDVPEGYKVSRKEKRNFPLILESPSPNQTSLYFCASSFSQATNEKLFFGSGTQLSVL.

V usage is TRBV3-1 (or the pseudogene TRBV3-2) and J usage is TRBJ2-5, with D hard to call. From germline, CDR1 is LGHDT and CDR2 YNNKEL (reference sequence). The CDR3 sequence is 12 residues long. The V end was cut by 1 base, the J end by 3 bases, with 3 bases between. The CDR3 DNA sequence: TGTGCCAGCAGCCAAGGCGAAGAGACCCAGTACTTC. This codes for CASSQGEETQYF.

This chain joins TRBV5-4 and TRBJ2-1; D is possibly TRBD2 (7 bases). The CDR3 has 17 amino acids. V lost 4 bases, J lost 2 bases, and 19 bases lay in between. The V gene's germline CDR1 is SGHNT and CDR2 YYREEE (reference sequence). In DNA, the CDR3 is TGTGCCAGCAGCACCGGTTCGGGGGGCTCTACCTACAATGAGCAGTTCTTC. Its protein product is CASSTGSGGSTYNEQFF.

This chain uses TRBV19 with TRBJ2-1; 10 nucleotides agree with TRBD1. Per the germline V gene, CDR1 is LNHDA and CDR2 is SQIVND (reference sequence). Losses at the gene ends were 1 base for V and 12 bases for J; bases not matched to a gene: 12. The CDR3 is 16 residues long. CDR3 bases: TGTGCCAGTAGTATAGCCGGACAGGGGGGCGAAGCGGGGCAGTTCTTC. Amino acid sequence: CASSIAGQGGEAGQFF.

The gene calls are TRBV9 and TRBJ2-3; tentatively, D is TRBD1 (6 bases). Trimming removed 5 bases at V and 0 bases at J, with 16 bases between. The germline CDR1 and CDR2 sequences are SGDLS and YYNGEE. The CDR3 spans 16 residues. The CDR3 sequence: CASRPGTFISTDTQYF. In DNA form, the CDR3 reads TGTGCCAGCAGGCCCGGGACATTTATAAGCACAGATACGCAGTATTTT. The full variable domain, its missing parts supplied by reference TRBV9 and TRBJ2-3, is DSGVTQTPKHLITATGQRVTLRCSPRSGDLSVYWYQQSLDQGLQFLIQYYNGEERAKGNILERFSAQQFPDLHSELNLSSLELGDSALYFCASRPGTFISTDTQYFGPGTRLTVL.

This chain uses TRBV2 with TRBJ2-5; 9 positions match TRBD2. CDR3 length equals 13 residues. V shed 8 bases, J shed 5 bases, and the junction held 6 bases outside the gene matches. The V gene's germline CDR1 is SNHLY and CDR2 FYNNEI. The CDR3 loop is CASLREGRETQYF. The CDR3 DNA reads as TGTGCCAGCTTGCGGGAGGGCCGGGAGACCCAGTACTTC. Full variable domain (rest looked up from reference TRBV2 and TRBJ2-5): EPEVTQTPSHQVTQMGQEVILRCVPISNHLYFYWYRQILGQKVEFLVSFYNNEISEKSEIFDDQFSVERPDGSNFTLKIRSTKLEDSAMYFCASLREGRETQYFGPGTRLLVL.

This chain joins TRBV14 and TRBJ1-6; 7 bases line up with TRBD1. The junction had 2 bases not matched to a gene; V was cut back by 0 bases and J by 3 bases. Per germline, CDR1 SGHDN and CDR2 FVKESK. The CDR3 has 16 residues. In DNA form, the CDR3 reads TGTGCCAGCAGCCAAGATCGGGACAGCTATAATTCACCCCTCCACTTT. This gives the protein CASSQDRDSYNSPLHF.

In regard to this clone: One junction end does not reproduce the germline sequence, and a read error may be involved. The CDR3 reads CASIESGGYQETQYF. CDR3 bases: TGTGCCAGCATTGAAAGCGGGGGGTACCAAGAGACCCAGTACTTC. The V and J genes are TRBV2 and TRBJ2-5; 9 positions agree with TRBD2. The CDR3 has 15 amino acids. CDR1 SNHLY and CDR2 FYNNEI come from the germline V gene.

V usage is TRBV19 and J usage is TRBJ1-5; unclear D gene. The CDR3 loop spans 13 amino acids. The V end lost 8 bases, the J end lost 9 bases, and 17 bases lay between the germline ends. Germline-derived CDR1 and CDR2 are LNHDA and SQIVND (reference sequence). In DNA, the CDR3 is TGTGCCAGTGGCGGGGATTACTCTAGGCCCCAGCATTTT. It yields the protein CASGGDYSRPQHF.

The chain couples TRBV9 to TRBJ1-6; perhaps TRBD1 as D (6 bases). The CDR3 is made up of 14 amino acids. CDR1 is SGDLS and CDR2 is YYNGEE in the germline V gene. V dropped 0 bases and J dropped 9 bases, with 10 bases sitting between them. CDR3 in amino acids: CASSVEGGASPLHF. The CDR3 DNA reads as TGTGCCAGCAGCGTAGAAGGGGGTGCTTCACCCCTCCACTTT.

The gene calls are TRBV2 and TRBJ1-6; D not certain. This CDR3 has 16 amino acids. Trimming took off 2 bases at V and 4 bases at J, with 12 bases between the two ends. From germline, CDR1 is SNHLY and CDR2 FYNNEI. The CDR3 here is CASSEQNTIYNSPLHF. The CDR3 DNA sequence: TGTGCCAGCAGTGAACAGAACACAATTTATAATTCACCCCTCCACTTT.

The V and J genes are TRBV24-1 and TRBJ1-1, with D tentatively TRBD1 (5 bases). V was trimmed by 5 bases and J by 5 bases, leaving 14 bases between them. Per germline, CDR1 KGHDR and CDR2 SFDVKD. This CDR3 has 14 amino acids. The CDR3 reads CATSAPGAGTEAFF. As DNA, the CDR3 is TGTGCCACCAGTGCCCCGGGCGCAGGGACTGAAGCTTTCTTT.

The CDR3 is CASRGSADPGGEQYF. Written as DNA, the CDR3 is TGTGCCAGCAGGGGGTCGGCTGACCCGGGGGGAGAGCAGTACTTC. The chain employs TRBV2 and TRBJ2-7; the match to TRBD2 covers 7 bases. With 6 bases clipped from V and 7 bases from J, the junction kept 15 bases outside the gene matches. The CDR3 length is 15 residues. Per the germline V gene, CDR1 is SNHLY and CDR2 is FYNNEI.

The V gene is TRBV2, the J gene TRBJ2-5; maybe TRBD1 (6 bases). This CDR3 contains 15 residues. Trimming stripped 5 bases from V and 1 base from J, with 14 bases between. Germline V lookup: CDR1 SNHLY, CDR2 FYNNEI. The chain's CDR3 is CASSWYRTVQETQYF. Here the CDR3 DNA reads TGTGCCAGCAGTTGGTACAGGACAGTCCAAGAGACCCAGTACTTC.

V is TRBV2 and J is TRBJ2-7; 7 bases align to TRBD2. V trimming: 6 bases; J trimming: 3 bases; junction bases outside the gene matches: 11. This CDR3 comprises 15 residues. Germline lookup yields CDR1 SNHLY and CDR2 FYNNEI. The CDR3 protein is CASSDLGGGLYEQYF. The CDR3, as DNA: TGTGCCAGCAGCGACTTGGGGGGGGGACTCTACGAGCAGTACTTC.

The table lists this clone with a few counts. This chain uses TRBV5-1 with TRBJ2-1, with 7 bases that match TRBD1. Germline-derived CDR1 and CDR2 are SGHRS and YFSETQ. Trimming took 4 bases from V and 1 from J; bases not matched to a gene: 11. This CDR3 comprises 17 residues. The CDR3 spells CASSPAPGGESYNEQFF. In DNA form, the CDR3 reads TGCGCCAGCAGCCCGGCCCCAGGGGGAGAATCCTACAATGAGCAGTTCTTC.

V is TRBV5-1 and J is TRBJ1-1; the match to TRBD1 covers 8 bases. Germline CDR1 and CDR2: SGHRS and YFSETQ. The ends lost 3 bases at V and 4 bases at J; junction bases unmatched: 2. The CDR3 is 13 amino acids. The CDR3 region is CASSWTGSTEAFF. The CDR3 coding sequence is TGCGCCAGCAGCTGGACAGGGAGCACTGAAGCTTTCTTT.

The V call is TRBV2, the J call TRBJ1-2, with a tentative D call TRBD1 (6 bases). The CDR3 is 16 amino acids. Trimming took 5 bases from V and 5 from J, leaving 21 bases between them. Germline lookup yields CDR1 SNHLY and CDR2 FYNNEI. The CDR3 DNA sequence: TGTGCCAGCAGTCCAACGCATGGGGGGGCGACATATGGCTACACCTTC. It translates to CASSPTHGGATYGYTF.

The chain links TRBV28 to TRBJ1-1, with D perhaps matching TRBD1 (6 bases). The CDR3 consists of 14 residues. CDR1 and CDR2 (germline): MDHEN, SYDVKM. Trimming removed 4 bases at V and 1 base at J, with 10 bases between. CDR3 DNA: TGTGCCAGCAGTTCCAGGGGATCGAACACTGAAGCTTTCTTT. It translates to CASSSRGSNTEAFF.

CDR3 in amino acids: CASSFDRVDGYTF. The CDR3 DNA sequence: TGTGCCAGCAGTTTTGACAGGGTAGATGGCTACACCTTC. This rearrangement joins TRBV12-3 or TRBV12-4 to TRBJ1-2; 7 positions match TRBD1. V dropped 3 bases and J dropped 6; count of bases not matched to a gene: 4. The CDR3 extends over 13 amino acids.

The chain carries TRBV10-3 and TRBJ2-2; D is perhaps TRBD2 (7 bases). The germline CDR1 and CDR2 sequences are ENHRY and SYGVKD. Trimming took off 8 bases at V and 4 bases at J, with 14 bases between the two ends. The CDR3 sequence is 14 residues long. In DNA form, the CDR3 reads TGTGCCATCTGGGAAGGGGGGGTCACCGGGGAGCTGTTTTTT. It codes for CAIWEGGVTGELFF.

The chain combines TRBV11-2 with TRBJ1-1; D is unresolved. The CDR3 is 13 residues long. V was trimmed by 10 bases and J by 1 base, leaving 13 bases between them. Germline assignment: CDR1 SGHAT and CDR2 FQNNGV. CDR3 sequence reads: CAIGSQPNTEAFF. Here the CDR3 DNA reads TGTGCCATCGGCTCACAGCCGAACACTGAAGCTTTCTTT.

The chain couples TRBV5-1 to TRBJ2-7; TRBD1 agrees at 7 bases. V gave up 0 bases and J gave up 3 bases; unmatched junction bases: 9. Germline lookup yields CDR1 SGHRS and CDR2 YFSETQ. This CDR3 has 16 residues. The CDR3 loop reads CASSLAPLSGGYEQYF. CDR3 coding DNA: TGCGCCAGCAGCTTGGCCCCCCTATCAGGGGGCTACGAGCAGTACTTC.